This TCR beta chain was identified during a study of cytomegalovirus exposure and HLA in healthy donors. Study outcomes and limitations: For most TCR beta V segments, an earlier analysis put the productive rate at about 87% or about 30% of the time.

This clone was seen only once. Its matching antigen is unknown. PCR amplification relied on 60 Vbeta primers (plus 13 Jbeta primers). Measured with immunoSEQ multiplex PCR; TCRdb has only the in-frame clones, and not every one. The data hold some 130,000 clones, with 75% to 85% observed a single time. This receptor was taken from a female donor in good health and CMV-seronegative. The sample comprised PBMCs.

The CDR3 coding sequence is TGTGCCAGCAGTTACCCTCCCCCCGGCGAGCAGTACTTC. Translating it yields CASSYPPPGEQYF. This sequence joins TRBV6-6 and TRBJ2-7; the D is unclear. There are 13 residues in the CDR3. The germline gives CDR1 MNHNY, CDR2 SVGAGI (reference sequence). Trimming removed 2 bases at V and 6 bases at J, with 11 bases between.